The source of this TCR beta chain is a study of blood T cell repertoires in COVID-19. Sequenced by immunoSEQ multiplex PCR; TCRdb stores in-frame clones only, minus some. Among roughly 200,000 clones listed, roughly four fifths were seen once. The CDR3 length is 12 residues. The ends were cut back, 3 bases at V and 7 bases at J, with 6 bases in the middle. Germline CDR1 is KGHDR and CDR2 is SFDVKD. This clonotype was obtained from a woman in her 70s with active or convalescent COVID-19. Sequenced sample: peripheral blood. The chain links TRBV24-1 to TRBJ2-1; no definite D call. CDR3 sequence (DNA): TGTGCCACCAGTGATGTGTATAATGAGCAGTTCTTC. Its translation: CATSDVYNEQFF.